This T cell receptor (beta chain) was captured in a study of blood T cells in healthy people across ages. Study-wide results and limits: Roughly linear declines in TCR beta diversity per million T cells occurred with age.

A sample-barcoded 5' primer and a J-beta primer mix were used in a second PCR of roughly 6 to 11 cycles. Tags on each cDNA molecule came from a template-switch adaptor with 12 random nucleotides. TCRdb re-called the 5' RACE reads through MiXCR, storing one row per CDR3 protein. This sample has hundreds of thousands of distinct CDR3 sequences, with less than 35% found just once. The CDR3 sequence is 14 residues long. Germline V lookup: CDR1 MRHNA, CDR2 SNTAGT. For this clonotype: What it binds is not known. A much larger clone lies a single base off, so this may be a read error.

Peripheral blood was drawn, about 9.1 milliliters per donor. Total RNA, at least 5.5 micrograms per sample, came from PBMCs. The rearrangement joins TRBV6-4 to TRBJ2-1; 8 bases line up with TRBD2. The sequence was collected from a woman of 80 years or more in good health. The sequencing sample was made of blood. The CDR3 protein is CAGSLGGGLDEQFF. The CDR3 nucleotides read TGTGCCGGCAGTCTCGGGGGGGGTCTAGATGAGCAGTTCTTC.